The 12 T cell receptor beta chains presented below share a single source sample, sequenced in a study of radiation and T cells in renal cell carcinoma. The time point is: blood 2 weeks post-SBRT. As to treatment: 15 Gy SBRT to primary tumor, nephrectomy 4 weeks later. Assay: immunoSEQ multiplex PCR; the TCRdb copy retains only in-frame clones and omits some. This table has some 120,000 clones, 88% appearing once. Source: blood, taken from a patient whose treatment included radiotherapy and nephrectomy. These receptor sequences come from a woman aged 65 to 85 with renal cell carcinoma.

V usage is TRBV28 and J usage is TRBJ2-2; TRBD1 matches 8 bases. The CDR3 loop spans 16 amino acids. The V segment lost 2 bases and the J segment 3 bases; nucleotides outside the gene matches: 5. Germline loops: CDR1 MDHEN, CDR2 SYDVKM. CDR3 residues: CASSLTGTGYTGELFF. CDR3 nucleotides: TGTGCCAGCAGTTTAACCGGGACAGGCTACACCGGGGAGCTGTTTTTT.

At least ten counts were recorded for this clone. The rearrangement links TRBV27 to TRBJ2-2, with D perhaps TRBD1 (5 bases). The germline V gene has CDR1 MNHEY and CDR2 SMNVEV (reference sequence). This CDR3 region has 16 residues. V dropped 0 bases and J dropped 4 bases, with 12 bases sitting between them. The CDR3 spells CASSLSLGVSTGELFF. The CDR3 nucleotides read TGTGCCAGCAGTTTATCGTTAGGGGTTAGCACCGGGGAGCTGTTTTTT.

V is TRBV4-3 and J is TRBJ1-6; D is unresolved. The V gene's germline CDR1 is LGHNA and CDR2 YSLEER. V dropped 0 bases and J dropped 7 bases, with 13 bases sitting between them. The CDR3 extends over 16 amino acids. CDR3 residues: CASSQDRQVVNSPLHF. In DNA, the CDR3 is TGCGCCAGCAGCCAAGATAGGCAGGTTGTGAATTCACCCCTCCACTTT.

V usage is TRBV7-9 and J usage is TRBJ2-1; 8 nucleotides match TRBD2. Germline V gene sequence: CDR1 SEHNR, CDR2 FQNEAQ (reference sequence). The CDR3 has 13 amino acids. Trimming removed 3 bases from V and 15 bases from J; junction bases left unmatched: 10. The CDR3 reads CASSLTGGPGLFF. CDR3 in DNA: TGTGCCAGCAGCTTGACGGGGGGGCCAGGACTGTTCTTC.

The V call is TRBV19, the J call TRBJ1-5, with TRBD1 as a possible D gene (5 bases). Trimming shortened V by 0 bases and J by 3 bases, and 9 bases separated the two germline ends. CDR3 length: 15 amino acids. The V gene's germline CDR1 is LNHDA and CDR2 SQIVND (reference sequence). The CDR3: CASSIDSGFNQPQHF. The DNA of the CDR3 is TGTGCCAGTAGTATAGATTCAGGGTTCAATCAGCCCCAGCATTTT. The full variable domain, with the rest looked up from reference TRBV19 and TRBJ1-5, is DGGITQSPKYLFRKEGQNVTLSCEQNLNHDAMYWYRQDPGQGLRLIYYSQIVNDFQKGDIAEGYSVSREKKESFPLTVTSAQKNPTAFYLCASSIDSGFNQPQHFGDGTRLSIL.

This chain links TRBV5-4 with TRBJ2-2; no firm D call. V was pared by 0 bases and J by 7 bases, with 13 bases between. The CDR3 is made up of 15 amino acids. CDR1 and CDR2 (germline): SGHNT, YYREEE (reference sequence). The CDR3 reads CASSLAPGQVGELFF. The CDR3, as DNA: TGTGCCAGCAGCTTGGCCCCGGGTCAGGTCGGGGAGCTGTTTTTT.

The chain uses TRBV15 and TRBJ2-3; D is possibly TRBD1 or TRBD2 (5 bases each). V lost 5 bases to trimming and J lost 3 bases, with 6 bases between them. The CDR3 length is 12 residues. CDR1 is LNHNV and CDR2 is YYDKDF in the germline V gene (reference sequence). The CDR3 DNA is TGTGCCACCAGCGGGGGTACAGATACGCAGTATTTT. This translates into CATSGGTDTQYF. The variable domain in full, with the rest retrieved from reference TRBV15 and TRBJ2-3, is DAMVIQNPRYQVTQFGKPVTLSCSQTLNHNVMYWYQQKSSQAPKLLFHYYDKDFNNEADTPDNFQSRRPNTSFCFLDIRSPGLGDTAMYLCATSGGTDTQYFGPGTRLTVL.

The chain combines TRBV11-3 with TRBJ2-3; D call uncertain. CDR1 is SGHNT, CDR2 YENEEA, per germline. Deletions cut 0 bases from V and 1 base from J, with 8 bases between. The CDR3 is 15 amino acids. This CDR3 is CASSLEAIRTDTQYF. CDR3 coding DNA: TGTGCCAGCAGCTTAGAGGCTATACGCACAGATACGCAGTATTTT.

This clone occurred once. This chain connects TRBV28 to TRBJ2-7, with D possibly being TRBD1 (5 bases). The CDR3 length is 13 residues. V lost 6 bases to trimming and J lost 6 bases, with 15 bases between them. Germline values: CDR1 MDHEN, CDR2 SYDVKM. Here the CDR3 reads CASRGFQGSEQYF. CDR3 sequence (DNA): TGTGCCAGCAGGGGATTTCAGGGTTCCGAGCAGTACTTC.

This rearrangement joins TRBV27 to TRBJ1-1, with a weak D call TRBD1 (6 bases). CDR3 length: 14 amino acids. The V end lost 4 bases, the J end lost 4 bases, and 13 bases lay between the germline ends. Germline CDR1 and CDR2: MNHEY and SMNVEV (reference sequence). CDR3 nucleotides: TGTGCCAGCAGTTGGGGCACGGGGGCCACTGAAGCTTTCTTT. Encoded protein: CASSWGTGATEAFF.

With regard to this clone: Distinct nucleotide sequences in the sample also encode this CDR3. The genes are TRBV27 and TRBJ1-2, with D possibly being TRBD1 (5 bases). V was shortened by 3 bases and J by 4 bases, with 9 bases between the two germline ends. This CDR3 region has 13 residues. Germline CDR1 is MNHEY and CDR2 is SMNVEV (reference sequence). The CDR3 reads CASSFGQGYGYTF. The DNA of the CDR3 is TGTGCCAGCAGTTTCGGGCAGGGCTATGGCTACACCTTC.

V is TRBV7-6 and J is TRBJ1-4; tentatively, D is TRBD1 (5 bases). V dropped 5 bases and J dropped 2 bases, with 9 bases sitting between them. This CDR3 spans 14 amino acids. Germline CDR1 SGHVS, CDR2 FNYEAQ. In DNA form, the CDR3 reads TGTGCCAGCAGCGGGGGGAGGACTAATGAAAAACTGTTTTTT. Its translation is CASSGGRTNEKLFF.